This record looks at one T cell receptor (beta chain) sequence and its context. This entry comes from a study of blood T cell repertoires in COVID-19. Study-level background: Spain, Italy and the United States supplied samples that represented acute and convalescent COVID-19.

TCRdb's copy holds only in-frame clones and misses some; the assay was immunoSEQ multiplex PCR. The sample includes roughly 200,000 clones, roughly 78% of them seen just once. The sequenced sample was peripheral blood. This clonotype originated in a woman older than 75 with active or convalescent COVID-19.

The CDR3 here is CASSLAQGSTEAFF. The CDR3 bases are TGTGCCAGCAGCTTAGCTCAGGGGAGCACTGAAGCTTTCTTT. V and J are TRBV7-9 and TRBJ1-1, with D possibly matching TRBD1 (6 bases). CDR1 is SEHNR and CDR2 is FQNEAQ in the germline V gene (reference sequence). This CDR3 is built from 14 residues. Deletions cut 0 bases from V and 4 bases from J, with 9 bases between.